This T cell receptor beta chain derives from a study of early T cells in non-severe SARS-CoV-2 infection. About the study: The authors sequenced bulk RNA from unsorted whole blood, leaving chains unpaired.

Individual cDNA molecules each received unique molecular identifiers attached to them. TCRdb reanalysed the 5' RACE reads using MiXCR and keeps one entry per CDR3 protein. The sample includes about 63,000 distinct CDR3 sequences, over 10% of them seen just once. The table lists this clonotype with many counts. Its antigen is not known. Findings and limits, study-wide: VDJdb matching skewed toward anti-spike CD8 responses, missing private and CD4 specificities.

V was shortened by 1 base and J by 7 bases, with 11 bases between the two germline ends. Germline values: CDR1 SQVTM, CDR2 ANQGSEA. The CDR3 extends over 13 amino acids. The chain combines TRBV29-1 with TRBJ1-5, with D possibly being TRBD1 (6 bases). The origin of this receptor is an adult who was a healthcare worker with PCR-confirmed SARS-CoV-2 infection or an uninfected control (not recorded which). The source material was whole blood. The CDR3 nucleotides are TGCAGCGTTGAAGGACAGGTCGGCCAGCCCCAGCATTTT. This encodes CSVEGQVGQPQHF.